This T cell receptor (beta chain) comes out of a study of cytomegalovirus exposure and HLA in healthy donors. CDR3 length equals 15 residues. Germline CDR1 reads MNHEY; CDR2 reads SVGAGI. Trimming removed 7 bases from V and 0 bases from J, with 12 bases in between. Study conclusions and caveats: Earlier analysis yielded a pattern in which most TCR beta V segments were productive about 90% or about 30% of the time. Later analysis suggested most CMV-associated TCR beta chains were HLA-restricted.

This clone has a single count. Its target is not known. The PCR employed 60 Vbeta primers together with 13 Jbeta primers. Generated by immunoSEQ multiplex PCR, the TCRdb table keeps only in-frame clones and is missing some. The profile shows approximately 260,000 clones, roughly four fifths of them singletons. The sample consisted of PBMCs. The genes are TRBV6-5 and TRBJ2-2; D unclear. This TCR derives from a middle-aged woman in good health and CMV-seropositive. DNA for the CDR3: TGTGCCAGCACCCTAATATTTACGAACACCGGGGAGCTGTTTTTT. As protein: CASTLIFTNTGELFF.